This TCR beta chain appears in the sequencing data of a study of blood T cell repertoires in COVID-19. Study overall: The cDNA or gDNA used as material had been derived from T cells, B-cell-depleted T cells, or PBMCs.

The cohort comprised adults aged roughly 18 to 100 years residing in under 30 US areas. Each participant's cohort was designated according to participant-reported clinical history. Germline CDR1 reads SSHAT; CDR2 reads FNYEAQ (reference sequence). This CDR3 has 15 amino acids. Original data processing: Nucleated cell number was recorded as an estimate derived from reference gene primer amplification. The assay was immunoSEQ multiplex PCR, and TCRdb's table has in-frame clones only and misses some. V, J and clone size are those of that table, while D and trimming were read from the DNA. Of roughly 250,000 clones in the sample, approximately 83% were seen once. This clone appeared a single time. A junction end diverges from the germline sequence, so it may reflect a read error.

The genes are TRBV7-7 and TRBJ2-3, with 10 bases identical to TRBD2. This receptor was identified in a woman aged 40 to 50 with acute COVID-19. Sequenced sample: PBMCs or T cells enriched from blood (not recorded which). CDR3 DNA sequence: TGTGCTAGCAGCTTCTCTAGCGGGAGTTCGGATACGCAGTATTTT. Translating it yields CASSFSSGSSDTQYF. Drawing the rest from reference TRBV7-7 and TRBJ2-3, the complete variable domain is GAGVSQSPRYKVTKRGQDVTLRCDPISSHATLYWYQQALGQGPEFLTYFNYEAQPDKSGLPSDRFSAERPEGSISTLTIQRTEQRDSAMYRCASSFSSGSSDTQYFGPGTRLTVL.